This T cell receptor beta chain was sequenced for a study of blood T cell repertoires in COVID-19. Whole-study context: Some COVID-19 samples were acute and others convalescent; all came from the United States, Italy and Spain.

Among Cohort 3 donors, those recovered had two negative PCRs, clearance, or symptom resolution. V was shortened by 2 bases and J by 2 bases, with 13 bases between the two germline ends. CDR3 length equals 17 residues. CDR1 is KGHSH and CDR2 is LQKENI in the germline V gene. The method was immunoSEQ multiplex PCR; TCRdb's version includes in-frame clones alone and lacks a portion of them. The table has around 230,000 clones, 80% to 90% seen once. Source material: PBMCs or T cells enriched from blood (not recorded which). This clonotype was sampled from a man aged 35 to 55 who had recovered from COVID-19. The V call is TRBV18, the J call TRBJ2-6; D perhaps matches TRBD2 (7 bases). CDR3 bases: TGTGCCAGCTCACCAAGGGGGGGCGGACCTGGGGCCAACGTCCTGACTTTC. Residues: CASSPRGGGPGANVLTF.